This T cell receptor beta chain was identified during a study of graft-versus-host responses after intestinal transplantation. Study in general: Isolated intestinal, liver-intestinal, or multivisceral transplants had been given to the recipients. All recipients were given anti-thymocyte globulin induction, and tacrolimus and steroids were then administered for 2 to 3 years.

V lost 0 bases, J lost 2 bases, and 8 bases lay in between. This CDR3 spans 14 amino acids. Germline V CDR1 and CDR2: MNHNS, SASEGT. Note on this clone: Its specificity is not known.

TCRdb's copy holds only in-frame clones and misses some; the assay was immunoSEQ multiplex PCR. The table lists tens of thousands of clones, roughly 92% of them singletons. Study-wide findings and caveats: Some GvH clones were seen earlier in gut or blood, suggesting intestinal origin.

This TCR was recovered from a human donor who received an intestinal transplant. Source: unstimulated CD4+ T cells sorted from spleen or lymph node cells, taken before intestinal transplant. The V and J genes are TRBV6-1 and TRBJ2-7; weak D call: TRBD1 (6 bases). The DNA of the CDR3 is TGTGCCAGCAGTGAAGCCGGGACAACCTACGAGCAGTACTTC. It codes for CASSEAGTTYEQYF.